This TCR beta chain was found in a study of cytomegalovirus exposure and HLA in healthy donors. On this clone: The junction departs from the called germline gene at one end, perhaps through a read error.

Germline CDR1 is MNHNS and CDR2 is SASEGT. The CDR3 extends over 13 amino acids. The PCR had 60 Vbeta and 13 Jbeta primers. The method was immunoSEQ multiplex PCR; TCRdb's version includes in-frame clones alone and lacks a portion of them. The sample table includes 75,000 to 100,000 clones. Sequencing used PBMCs. The chain is built from TRBV6-1 and TRBJ2-7; a possible D gene is TRBD1 (6 bases). The source is a woman aged 60-70 years in good health and CMV-seronegative. The CDR3 coding sequence is TGCCATGCCCCTTGGGGGCAGGCCTACGAGCAGTACTTC. Translating it yields CHAPWGQAYEQYF.